This T cell receptor beta chain stems from a study of blood T cell repertoires in COVID-19. Overall study context: The United States, Italy and Spain provided the acute and convalescent COVID-19 samples.

Repertoires were generated with immunoSEQ multiplex PCR, while TCRdb's copy carries only in-frame clones and drops some. The data hold roughly 330,000 clones, with around 87% observed a single time. This CDR3 is 13 amino acids long. Germline-derived CDR1 and CDR2 are SGHRS and YFSETQ. V shed 4 bases, J shed 4 bases, and the junction held 3 bases outside the gene matches. This TCR derives from a woman younger than 45 who had recovered from COVID-19. The J gene is TRBJ1-1, the V gene TRBV5-1, with 8 bases fitting TRBD1. Sequenced material: PBMCs or T cells enriched from blood (not recorded which). CDR3 nucleotide sequence: TGCGCCAGCAGCGGCGGACAGGGCACTGAAGCTTTCTTT. Translated, it gives CASSGGQGTEAFF.